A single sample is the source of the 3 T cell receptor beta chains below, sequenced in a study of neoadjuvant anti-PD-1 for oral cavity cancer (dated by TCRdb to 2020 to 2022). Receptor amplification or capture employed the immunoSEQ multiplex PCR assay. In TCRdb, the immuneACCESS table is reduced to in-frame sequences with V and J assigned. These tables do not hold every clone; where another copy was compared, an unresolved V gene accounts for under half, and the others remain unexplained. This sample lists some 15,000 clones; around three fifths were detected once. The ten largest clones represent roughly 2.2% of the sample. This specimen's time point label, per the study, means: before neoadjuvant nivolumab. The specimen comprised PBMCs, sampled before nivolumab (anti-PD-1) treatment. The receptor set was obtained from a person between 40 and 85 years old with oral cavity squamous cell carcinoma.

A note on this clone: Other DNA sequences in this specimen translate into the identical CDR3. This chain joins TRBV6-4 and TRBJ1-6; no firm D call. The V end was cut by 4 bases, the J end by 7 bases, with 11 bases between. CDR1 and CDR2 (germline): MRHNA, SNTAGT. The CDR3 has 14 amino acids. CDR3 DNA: TGTGCCAGCAGTGTAAGCCCGGGGAATTCACCCCTCCACTTT. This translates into CASSVSPGNSPLHF.

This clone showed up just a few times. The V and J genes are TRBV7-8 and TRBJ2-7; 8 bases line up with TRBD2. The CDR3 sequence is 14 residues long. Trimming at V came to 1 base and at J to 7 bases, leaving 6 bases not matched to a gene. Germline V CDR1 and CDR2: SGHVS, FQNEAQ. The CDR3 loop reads CASSLGAGVGEQYF. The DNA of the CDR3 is TGTGCCAGCAGCTTAGGAGCGGGGGTAGGGGAGCAGTACTTC. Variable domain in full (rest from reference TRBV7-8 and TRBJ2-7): GAGVSQSPRYKVAKRGQDVALRCDPISGHVSLFWYQQALGQGPEFLTYFQNEAQLDKSGLPSDRFFAERPEGSVSTLKIQRTQQEDSAVYLCASSLGAGVGEQYFGPGTRLTVT.

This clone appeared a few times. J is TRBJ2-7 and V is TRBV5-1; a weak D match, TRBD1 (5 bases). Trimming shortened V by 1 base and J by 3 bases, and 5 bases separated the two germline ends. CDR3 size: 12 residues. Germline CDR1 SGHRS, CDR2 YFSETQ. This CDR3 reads CASSLQGYEQYF. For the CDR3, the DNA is TGCGCCAGCAGCTTGCAGGGCTACGAGCAGTACTTC.